This T cell receptor beta chain was observed in a study of blood T cell repertoires in COVID-19. This clone is a singleton in its sample. The data were produced by immunoSEQ multiplex PCR, yet TCRdb's version contains in-frame clones alone and is incomplete. The top ten clones hold 1.5% to 2% of a sample with around 500,000 clones, 70% to 90% of them seen once. Per the germline V gene, CDR1 is LGHDT and CDR2 is YNNKEL (reference sequence). The CDR3 is 14 residues long. Trimming took off 1 base at V and 7 bases at J, with 11 bases between the two ends. The TCR sequence derives from a woman aged 40 to 49 who had recovered from COVID-19. The V gene is TRBV3-1 (or the pseudogene TRBV3-2), the J gene TRBJ2-1; no definite D call. Sequenced: PBMCs or T cells enriched from blood (not recorded which). The CDR3 protein is CASSQVTDGNEQFF. The CDR3 nucleotides are TGTGCCAGCAGCCAAGTAACAGATGGGAATGAGCAGTTCTTC.